This T cell receptor (beta chain) was sequenced in a study of T-cell memory formation after mild COVID-19. This clonotype has ten or more counts. Its antigen is currently unknown. MiXCR, run by TCRdb on the 5' RACE reads, gives a single entry per CDR3 protein. Of roughly 170,000 distinct CDR3 sequences in the sample, roughly a fifth were seen once. General study points: Contracting clones, day 15 to 85, had balanced CD4/CD8, and later expanders favored CD4+.

This CDR3 region has 16 residues. Germline CDR1 is SGHAT and CDR2 is FQNNGV. V trimming: 4 bases; J trimming: 6 bases; junction bases outside the gene matches: 10. The clonotype comes from an adult woman who had mild COVID-19 (a few samples of this study predate the infection). Cell type and time point are not known. Sequences were obtained from PBMCs or a T cell subset sorted from them (not recorded which). This chain links TRBV11-2 with TRBJ2-3, with TRBD2 matching over 10 bases. The CDR3 loop is CASSSLLAGRGDTQYF. In DNA form, the CDR3 reads TGTGCCAGCAGCTCTTTACTAGCGGGGAGGGGGGATACGCAGTATTTT.